Below, 5 T cell receptor beta chains from the same sample are listed, as sequenced in a study of T-cell memory formation after mild COVID-19. TCRdb independently ran MiXCR on the 5' RACE reads; one entry per CDR3 protein. Found here are around 300,000 distinct CDR3 sequences, about 13% of them singletons; the top ten hold approximately 21%. Sequencing was performed on PBMCs or a T cell subset sorted from them (not recorded which). The receptors come from a man younger than 30 who had mild COVID-19 (a few samples of this study predate the infection). Cell type and time point are not known.

This clonotype was seen repeatedly, ten times or more. In nucleotides, the CDR3 is TGTGCCAGCAGTTCCCCCTACGAGCAGTACTTC. Translated: CASSSPYEQYF. This rearrangement joins TRBV6-5 to TRBJ2-7, with D unresolved. The CDR3 is 11 residues long. Per the germline V gene, CDR1 is MNHEY and CDR2 is SVGAGI. Between the trimmed V and J ends, which lost 4 bases and 2 bases, there was a span of 3 bases.

This clonotype was detected many times. The rearrangement links TRBV7-2 to TRBJ2-3, with D unresolved. V lost 3 bases to trimming and J lost 4 bases, with 8 bases between them. Looked up from germline, CDR1 is SGHTA and CDR2 is FQGNSA. The length of the CDR3 is 13 residues. The CDR3 region has the DNA TGTGCCAGCAGCTTGGAGTTCCCAGATACGCAGTATTTT. It yields the protein CASSLEFPDTQYF. The full variable domain, with the rest looked up from reference TRBV7-2 and TRBJ2-3, is GAGVSQSPSNKVTEKGKDVELRCDPISGHTALYWYRQSLGQGLEFLIYFQGNSAPDKSGLPSDRFSAERTGGSVSTLTIQRTQQEDSAVYLCASSLEFPDTQYFGPGTRLTVL.

The chain recombines TRBV6-2 or TRBV6-3 with TRBJ1-2; tentative D call: TRBD1 (6 bases). CDR1 is MNHEY, CDR2 SVGEGT, per germline. The CDR3 is 14 amino acids. V was shortened by 2 bases and J by 6 bases, with 13 bases between the two germline ends. CDR3 sequence: CASSYLRTANGYTF. The CDR3 nucleotides read TGTGCCAGCAGTTACCTGCGGACAGCGAATGGCTACACCTTC.

This clonotype was observed many times. The chain combines TRBV5-1 with TRBJ2-7; TRBD2 matches 9 bases. Trimming took 2 bases from V and 6 from J; bases not matched to a gene: 6. The CDR3 has 14 residues. Per the germline V gene, CDR1 is SGHRS and CDR2 is YFSETQ. The CDR3 region is CASSFSQAGGEQYF. CDR3 sequence (DNA): TGCGCCAGCAGCTTTTCCCAAGCGGGGGGCGAGCAGTACTTC.

V gene TRBV29-1 combines with J gene TRBJ1-1; D is possibly TRBD1 (5 bases). V was cut by 4 bases and J by 8 bases, with 17 bases left in between. Germline V lookup: CDR1 SQVTM, CDR2 ANQGSEA. CDR3 length equals 13 residues. CDR3 nucleotides: TGCAGCGTTGTTTTGAGGGCAGGGCTCGAAGCTTTCTTT. Protein: CSVVLRAGLEAFF. Full variable domain (remainder filled in from reference TRBV29-1 and TRBJ1-1): SAVISQKPSRDICQRGTSLTIQCQVDSQVTMMFWYRQQPGQSLTLIATANQGSEATYESGFVIDKFPISRPNLTFSTLTVSNMSPEDSSIYLCSVVLRAGLEAFFGQGTRLTVV.